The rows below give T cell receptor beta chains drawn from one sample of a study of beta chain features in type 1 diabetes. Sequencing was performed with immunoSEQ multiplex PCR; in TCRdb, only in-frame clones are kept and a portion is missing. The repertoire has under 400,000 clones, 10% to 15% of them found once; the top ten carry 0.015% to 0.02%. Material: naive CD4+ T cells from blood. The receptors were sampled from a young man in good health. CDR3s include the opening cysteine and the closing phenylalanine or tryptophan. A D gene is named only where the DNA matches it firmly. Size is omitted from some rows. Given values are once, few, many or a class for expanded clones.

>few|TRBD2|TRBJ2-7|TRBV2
CASSRGLVFYEQYF
TGTGCCAGCAGTCGCGGACTAGTCTTCTACGAGCAGTACTTC
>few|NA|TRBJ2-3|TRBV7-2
CASSLEAGQGISDTQYF
TGTGCCAGCAGCTTAGAGGCAGGGCAGGGAATATCAGATACGCAGTATTTT
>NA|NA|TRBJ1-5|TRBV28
CATSSNQPQHF
TGTGCGACAAGTAGCAATCAGCCCCAGCATTTT
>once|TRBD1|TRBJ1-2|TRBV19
CASRPGQRYGYTF
TGTGCCAGTAGACCGGGACAGAGATATGGCTACACCTTC
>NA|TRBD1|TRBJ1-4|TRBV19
CASSTRQGGEKLFF
TGTGCCAGTAGTACCAGACAGGGAGGTGAAAAACTGTTTTTT
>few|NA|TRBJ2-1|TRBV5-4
CASSPPDRYNEQFF
TGTGCCAGCAGCCCGCCTGACAGGTACAATGAGCAGTTCTTC
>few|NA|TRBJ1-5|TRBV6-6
CASTPFSNQPQHF
TGTGCCAGCACCCCCTTTAGCAATCAGCCCCAGCATTTT
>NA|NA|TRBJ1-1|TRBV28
CASSLNQLHAFF
TGTGCCAGCAGTTTAAATCAATTACATGCTTTCTTT
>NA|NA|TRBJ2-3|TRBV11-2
CASSLDGGAMDDTQYF
TGTGCCAGCAGCTTAGATGGCGGGGCTATGGACGATACGCAGTATTTT
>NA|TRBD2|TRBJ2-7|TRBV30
CAWGPGGLSYEQYF
TGTGCCTGGGGACCGGGGGGACTCTCCTACGAGCAGTACTTC
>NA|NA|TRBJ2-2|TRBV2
CASSLTFTGELFF
TGTGCCAGCAGCTTAACATTCACCGGGGAGCTGTTTTTT
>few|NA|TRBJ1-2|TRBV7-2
CASSLAGRQTPSDGYTF
TGTGCCAGCAGCTTAGCCGGAAGACAGACTCCGAGCGACGGCTACACCTTC
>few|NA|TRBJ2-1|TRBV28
CATSGGGGNEQFF
TGTGCCACTTCCGGGGGAGGAGGTAATGAGCAGTTCTTC
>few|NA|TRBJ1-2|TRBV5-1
CASSLDGDNYGYTF
TGCGCCAGCAGCTTGGACGGAGATAACTATGGCTACACCTTC
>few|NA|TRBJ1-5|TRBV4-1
CASSQDGNLWAYQHF
TGCGCCAGCAGCCAAGACGGAAATCTATGGGCCTATCAGCATTTT
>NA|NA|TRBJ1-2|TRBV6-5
CASSSNRVGYTF
TGTGCCAGCAGTTCAAACAGGGTTGGCTACACCTTC
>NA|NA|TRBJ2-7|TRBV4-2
CASSQALVREQYF
TGTGCCAGCAGCCAAGCCCTGGTGCGCGAGCAGTACTTC
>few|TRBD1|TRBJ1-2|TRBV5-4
CASSLVAGTAYGYTF
TGTGCCAGCAGTCTAGTCGCTGGGACAGCGTATGGCTACACCTTC
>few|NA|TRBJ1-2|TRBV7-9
CASSLESDYGYTF
TGTGCCAGCAGCTTAGAGTCAGATTATGGCTACACCTTC
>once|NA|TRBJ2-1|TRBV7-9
CASSRRFQAIRGEQFF
TGTGCCAGCAGCCGCAGGTTCCAAGCAATCCGTGGTGAGCAGTTCTTC
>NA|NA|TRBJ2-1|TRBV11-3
CASSLGGRRYNEQFF
TGTGCCAGCAGCTTAGGAGGGAGGAGGTACAATGAGCAGTTCTTC
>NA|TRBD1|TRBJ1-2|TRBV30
CAWTTTGGAGGYTF
TGTGCCTGGACTACTACAGGGGGCGCGGGCGGCTACACCTTC
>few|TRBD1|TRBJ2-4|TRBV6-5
CASSKQGAGRNIQYF
TGTGCCAGCAGTAAACAGGGGGCCGGTAGAAACATTCAGTACTTC